This T cell receptor beta chain was sequenced for a study of blood T cell repertoires in COVID-19 (dated by TCRdb to 2020 to 2022). Regarding the complete study: Samples from collaborators originated in the United States, Italy and Spain and spanned both the acute and convalescent phases of COVID-19. The sample metadata nearly always contained a de-identified subject ID, COVID-19 status, age in years and sex. Deeply sampled blood TCRbeta repertoires from subjects exposed to, actively infected with, or recovered from COVID-19 were included in the dataset. The prospective study material was composed of cDNA or gDNA derived from T cells, B-cell-depleted T cells, or PBMCs. The samples were drawn from two sources: the first 160 participants of the ongoing ImmuneRACE study, and about 1,300 subjects contributed by 6 global collaborators. Where HLA class I and class II types were available, the types were taken from metadata supplied by the sample provider, not from assay-based typing. A freely available public database, intended as a resource for researchers studying the immune response to SARS-CoV-2, is where the repertoires were released. Results and caveats for the whole study, not just this receptor: Clinical and demographic metadata were provided uncurated, with the amount varying by source and participant.

Each collaborating institution followed its own protocols to collect whole blood in K2EDTA tubes. For TCRbeta analysis, collaborator samples were shipped as frozen whole blood, as isolated PBMCs, or as DNA extracted from either sample type. For this clone: Its antigen is not yet known. One base away there is no much larger clone; base qualities are not given.

The immunoSEQ Assay, a bias-controlled multiplex PCR, was used to amplify TCRbeta CDR3 regions from genomic DNA. Turning to the authors' computational methods: The number of nucleated cells in each sample was estimated from the amplification of reference gene primers within the assay. To quantify the absolute abundance of each unique TCRbeta CDR3 rearrangement, sequence reads were collapsed and filtered. Productive Simpson clonality was computed per sample as the square root of Simpson's diversity index over productive rearrangements. The immuneACCESS repertoire file appears here via TCRdb, limited to in-frame rearrangements. These files lack a portion of the clones; in checked studies, under half of the deficit traces to unresolved V genes, and the cause of the others is not known. The V and J calls and clone size are taken from that table; D and trimming were inferred from the DNA. A total of approximately 210,000 clones appear in this sample, 83% of them only once. In total, the top ten clones hold about 2.7% of the sample.

The CDR3 starts with the cysteine, ends with the phenylalanine, and has 15 residues. Kept here is only the CDR3 DNA, which spans 45 bases and is read in frame from base 1. As encoded in the germline V gene (reference sequence), CDR1 is LGHDT while CDR2 is YNNKEL. The V end loses 4 bases and the J end loses 3 bases, and a stretch of 13 bases separates them. The rearranged segments are TRBV3-1 (or the pseudogene TRBV3-2) and TRBJ1-5; D gene: possibly TRBD1, on 5 matching bases. The clonotype was recovered from a middle-aged woman with active or convalescent COVID-19. The material sequenced was peripheral blood. The DNA sequence is TGTGCCAGCAGCCTTCCTCGACAGTACAATCAGCCCCAGCATTTT. Translated, this gives CASSLPRQYNQPQHF.